Listed below are T cell receptor beta chains from one sample, sequenced in a study of regulatory and conventional T cells in RAG deficiency. Some clones are missing from TCRdb's copy, which holds only in-frame ones; the method was immunoSEQ multiplex PCR. The sample has about 30,000 clones, 76% seen once. These sequences were also reported in another study, on regulatory T cells.

The material sequenced was CD4+ effector T cells sorted from blood. Every receptor here comes from a human donor in good health. Each CDR3 is given with its conserved first and last residue. A clone size is listed for some rows: how often the clone was seen (once, few, many), or a class if it is expanded.

TRBV28,-,CASSSTSGGGETQYF
TRBV29-1,-,CSYATNEKLFF
TRBV5-1,-,CASSSEPAPDTQYF
TRBV6-6,-,CASSYSGQISGNTIYF
TRBV7-8,-,CASSTLTVTSNQPQHF
TRBV28,-,CASSLWGAGENTEAFF
TRBV28,once,CASSDFSVRDSYGYTF
TRBV9,few,CASSVDRPNSPLHF
TRBV5-1,once,CASSFGGLQETQYF
TRBV19,-,CASSSRGLGANVLTF
TRBV4-1,few,CASSSDQGANQPQHF
TRBV5-1,once,CASSLDVGTHNEQFF
TRBV9,-,CASSAYGQGTAEAFF
TRBV9,-,CASSRTSGGADVETQYF
TRBV6-5,-,CASRRRPGNTYEQYF
TRBV6-1,few,CASTRTGNNSPLHF
TRBV6-1,-,CASSSGPYNSPLHF
TRBV30,few,CAWSVRQYTGELFF
TRBV4-2,-,CASSQRDSTDTQYF
TRBV5-1,-,CASSPDRGTDTQYF
TRBV6-1,-,CASSVSARNQPQHF
TRBV5-6,-,CASSLLGDRVFYEQYF
TRBV6-5,few,CASSYSRYRTTKGYTF
TRBV6-6,-,CASSHLDRDTEAFF
TRBV5-6,-,CASSLDSGGIYEQYF
TRBV7-3,-,CASSLTGQHTDTQYF
TRBV7-8,once,CASSLSDPLLPTDPNSPLHF
TRBV6-6,few,CASSSTGERGQPQHF
TRBV18,-,CASSPGTVNYEQYF
TRBV18,once,CASSLTGQGASRELFF
TRBV30,few,CAWSGQGAGYQPQHF
TRBV2,-,CASKGEASPTVQAQHF
TRBV6-6,once,CASSYGLAVDTQYF
TRBV12-5,-,CASGLETGIPLHF
TRBV4-1,once,CASSPVDHPSTDTQYF
TRBV6-4,-,CASKREGLAGANEQFF
TRBV19,-,CASSRVDPPNTEAFF
TRBV30,few,CAWTRGVGAFF
TRBV18,-,CASSLPGGHGNTIYF
TRBV19,few,CASSMVGTKNIQYF
TRBV18,-,CASSPPGSGIQYF
TRBV11-2,-,CASSPAGLAGNTGELFF
TRBV2,once,CASSELEVTEAFF
TRBV29-1,-,CSVGGSSSGNTIYF
TRBV7-3,-,CASSPDQTANSPLHF
TRBV9,-,CASSPVGGVMETQYF
TRBV4-1,-,CASSQAGTSYGYTF
TRBV6-5,few,CASSYGLRGNTEAFF
TRBV7-9,-,CASSPIPLAGGYEQFF